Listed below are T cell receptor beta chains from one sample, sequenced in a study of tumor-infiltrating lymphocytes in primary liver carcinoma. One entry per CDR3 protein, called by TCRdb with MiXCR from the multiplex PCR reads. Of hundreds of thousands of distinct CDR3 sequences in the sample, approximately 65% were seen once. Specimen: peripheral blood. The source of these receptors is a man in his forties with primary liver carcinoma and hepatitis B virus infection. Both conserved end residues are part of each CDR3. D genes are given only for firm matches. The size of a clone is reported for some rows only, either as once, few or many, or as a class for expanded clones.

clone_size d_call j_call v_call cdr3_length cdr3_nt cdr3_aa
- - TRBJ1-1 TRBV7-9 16 TGTGCCAGCAGCGGGCAGGTGAAGTTAGGGAGCACTGAAGCTTTCTTT CASSGQVKLGSTEAFF
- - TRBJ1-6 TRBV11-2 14 TGTGCCAACAGCACCGGGTCAGGACGAGGACCCCTCCACTTT CANSTGSGRGPLHF
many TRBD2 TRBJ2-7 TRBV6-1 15 TGTGCCAGCAGTGAACAAGGGACTAGCGGGTTAGAGCAGTACTTC CASSEQGTSGLEQYF
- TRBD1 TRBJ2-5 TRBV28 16 TGTGCCAGGAGTTTAGGTCCTCAGGGGGTAGTGAAGACCCAGTACTTC CARSLGPQGVVKTQYF
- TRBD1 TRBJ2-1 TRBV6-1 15 TGTGCCAGCAGTGAGGAAGGGGGCAAGTACAATGAGCAGTCCTTC CASSEEGGKYNEQSF
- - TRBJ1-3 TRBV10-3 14 TGTGCCACCAGTGGGGTAAACTCTGGAAACACCATATATTTT CATSGVNSGNTIYF
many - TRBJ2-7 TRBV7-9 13 TGTGCCAGCAGCCAAGACGGACTTTACGAGCAGTACTTC CASSQDGLYEQYF
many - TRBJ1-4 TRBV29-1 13 TGCAGCGTCCAAGCCCAGGGGAATGAAAAACTGTTTTTT CSVQAQGNEKLFF
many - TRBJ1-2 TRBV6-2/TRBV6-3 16 TGTGCCAGCAGTTACTCAGGACGGACCACTAACTATGGCTACACCTTC CASSYSGRTTNYGYTF
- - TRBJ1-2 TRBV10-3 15 TGTGCCTGGCAGGCCCGTTCTAACAGGGACGGAGGCTACACCTTC CAWQARSNRDGGYTF
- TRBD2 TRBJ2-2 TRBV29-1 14 TGCAGCGCAAAAAGCGGGGTGAACACCCGGGAGCTGTTTTTT CSAKSGVNTRELFF
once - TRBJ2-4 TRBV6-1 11 TGTGCCAGCAGCCCCCAAGACATTCAGCACTTC CASSPQDIQHF
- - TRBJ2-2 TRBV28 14 TGTGCCAGCAGTTTAGCGGGGAACACCGGGGAGCTGTTTTTT CASSLAGNTGELFF
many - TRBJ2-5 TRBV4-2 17 TGTGCCAGCAGCCAAGATGGGAGACTCCTCATCCAAGAGACCCAGTACTTC CASSQDGRLLIQETQYF
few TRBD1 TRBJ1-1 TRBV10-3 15 TGTGCCATCAGCCCTACAATGACAGGGGGCCCTGAAGCTTTCTTT CAISPTMTGGPEAFF
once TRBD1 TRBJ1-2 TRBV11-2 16 TGTGCCAGCAGCTTAGATCCGAGACAGGGTGACCGTGGCTACACCTTC CASSLDPRQGDRGYTF
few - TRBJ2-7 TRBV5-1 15 TGCGCCAGCAGCCAACAGGTTAAAGGCGGAGTCGAGCAGTACTTC CASSQQVKGGVEQYF